This is a list of T cell receptor beta chains from one sample in a study of blood T cell repertoires in COVID-19. Generated by immunoSEQ multiplex PCR, the TCRdb table keeps only in-frame clones and is missing some. This sample has approximately 300,000 clones, with 83% found just once. Sequencing input: peripheral blood. The receptors were gathered from a woman between 45 and 65 years old with acute or convalescent COVID-19. CDR3s leave out the opening cysteine and the closing phenylalanine or tryptophan. Each record gives: V gene, CDR3 protein.

>TRBV5-6
ASSLHRDSSTDTQY
>TRBV11-2
ASSPLGGGQETQY
>TRBV7-2
ASSLGLATDTQY
>TRBV7-3
ASSLTVTSSPLH
>TRBV6-4
ASRETEGGGYT
>TRBV24-1
ATSDTRDRGAGELF
>TRBV21-1
ASSSSNHGLAVYNEQF
>TRBV27
ASSLWGGASTDTQY
>TRBV4-2
ASSQVSGNNYEQY
>TRBV9
ASSVRAGGPTDTQY
>TRBV4-1
ASSQVLGGTQY
>TRBV6-5
ASSYSVTGDHTEAF
>TRBV6-5
ASSSSLTGRNTEAF
>TRBV6-5
VLRATNEKLF
>TRBV14
ASSPDIYNEQF
>TRBV27
ASWTGFNQPQH
>TRBV28
ASSTSGQLLGYT
>TRBV6-5
ASSQLRDRAKKV
>TRBV2
ASSEARTGVDTEAF
>TRBV7-9
ASSSGQGSTEAF
>TRBV18
ASSRDRGNGYT
>TRBV7-2
ASRTDSHSYEQY
>TRBV11-3
ASSLSQSNTEAF
>TRBV24-1
ATSDDATVLTGELF